This record concerns one T cell receptor (beta chain) sequence. This specimen belongs to a study of blood T cell repertoires in COVID-19. The overall study: PBMCs, B-cell-depleted T cells, or T cells provided the cDNA or gDNA that made up the material.

Data came from immunoSEQ multiplex PCR; TCRdb stores just in-frame clones and leaves some out. The data show roughly 200,000 clones, 80% to 90% seen once. Between the trimmed V and J ends, which lost 0 bases and 7 bases, there was a span of 13 bases. This CDR3 is built from 14 residues. CDR1 is LGHNA, CDR2 YNFKEQ, per germline. Material: PBMCs or T cells enriched from blood (not recorded which). The V call is TRBV4-2, the J call TRBJ2-7; tentative D call: TRBD2 (6 bases). The TCR sequence derives from a woman aged 40 to 50 with acute COVID-19. The chain's CDR3 is CASSQDLREREQYF. CDR3 nucleotide sequence: TGTGCCAGCAGCCAAGATCTACGGGAGAGGGAGCAGTACTTC.